The 30 T cell receptor beta chains listed next were all sequenced from one sample in a study of blood T cells in healthy people across ages. The use of a sample-barcoded 5' primer and a J-beta primer mix characterized a second PCR of roughly 6 to 11 cycles. TCRdb itself ran the 5' RACE reads through MiXCR, one entry per CDR3 protein. The repertoire holds nearly 800,000 distinct CDR3 sequences, with about 61% as singletons. Sequencing was performed on blood. The receptors were gathered from a man aged 40-49 years in good health.

This clonotype was seen more than once but under ten times. V is TRBV27 and J is TRBJ1-1; D unclear. Trimming took 0 bases from V and 2 from J, leaving 4 bases between them. Germline loops: CDR1 MNHEY, CDR2 SMNVEV (reference sequence). The CDR3 spans 13 residues. This CDR3 is CASSLSTNTEAFF. The CDR3 nucleotides are TGTGCCAGCAGTTTATCGACCAACACTGAAGCTTTCTTT.

This rearrangement joins TRBV29-1 to TRBJ1-2; a weak D match, TRBD1 (5 bases). With 2 bases removed from V and 8 bases from J, the gap between germline ends came to 9 bases. This CDR3 spans 11 amino acids. Germline V gene sequence: CDR1 SQVTM, CDR2 ANQGSEA. The CDR3 region is CSVEKGVGYTF. The CDR3 nucleotides read TGCAGCGTTGAAAAAGGGGTCGGCTACACCTTC.

A few counts support this clonotype. Germline is not matched at one junction end, which may reflect a read error. The chain carries TRBV29-1 and TRBJ2-7; 13 bases line up with TRBD2. Germline V gene sequence: CDR1 SQVTM, CDR2 ANQGSEA. The CDR3 length is 14 residues. The CDR3 DNA is TGCAGCGTTGGGACTAGCGGGAGCTCCCACGAGCAGTACTTC. Translated: CSVGTSGSSHEQYF.

This chain links TRBV6-1 with TRBJ2-2; no definite D call. Germline CDR1 MNHNS, CDR2 SASEGT. This CDR3 is 12 amino acids long. V gave up 8 bases and J gave up 6 bases, with 10 bases separating them. The CDR3 nucleotides are TGTGCCAGCGCTCGGTCCGCCGGGGAGCTGTTTTTT. Protein product: CASARSAGELFF.

The table lists this clonotype with many counts. The chain combines TRBV7-9 with TRBJ2-5; D gene ambiguous. Trimming took off 6 bases at V and 5 bases at J, with 10 bases between the two ends. The CDR3 totals 12 residues. The germline V gene encodes CDR1 SEHNR and CDR2 FQNEAQ (reference sequence). CDR3 bases: TGTGCCAGCAGTTCCCTTGGTGAGACCCAGTACTTC. As protein: CASSSLGETQYF.

The chain employs TRBV12-3 or TRBV12-4 and TRBJ2-5; D is perhaps TRBD1 (5 bases). The CDR3 loop spans 15 amino acids. Trimming pared 4 bases from V and 5 bases from J, leaving 17 bases between. CDR3 region: CASSSTRVVMETQYF. The CDR3 region has the DNA TGTGCCAGCAGTTCTACCAGGGTTGTGATGGAGACCCAGTACTTC.

This clonotype has only one observation. The chain couples TRBV21-1 to TRBJ2-2. TRBV21-1 is flagged as a pseudogene. This CDR3 is 12 amino acids long. This chain's CDR3 is CASSKAPQELFF. CDR3 coding DNA: TGTGCCAGCAGCAAAGCTCCTCAGGAGCTGTTTTTT.

This clonotype was found many times. The J gene is TRBJ2-6, the V gene TRBV27; D might be TRBD1 (6 bases). The CDR3 runs to 15 residues. V lost 5 bases, J lost 0 bases, and 8 bases lay in between. In germline, CDR1 is MNHEY, CDR2 SMNVEV (reference sequence). Written as DNA, the CDR3 is TGTGCCAGCAGTCTGGGGGCCTCTGGGGCCAACGTCCTGACTTTC. Translated, it gives CASSLGASGANVLTF.

The sample holds a few counts of this clonotype. The V gene is TRBV15, the J gene TRBJ2-4, with D uncertain. Trimming removed 3 bases from V and 9 bases from J, with 12 bases in between. CDR1 is LNHNV, CDR2 YYDKDF, per germline (reference sequence). The CDR3 consists of 13 residues. The CDR3 is CATSRPTFSIQYF. CDR3 bases: TGTGCCACCAGCAGGCCCACATTCTCCATTCAGTACTTC.

The CDR3 protein is CATSRDTYSPGETQYF. Here the CDR3 DNA reads TGTGCCACCAGCAGGGACACCTATTCACCTGGGGAGACCCAGTACTTC. V gene TRBV15 combines with J gene TRBJ2-5, with a possible D match to TRBD1 (5 bases). The V gene's germline CDR1 is LNHNV and CDR2 YYDKDF (reference sequence). There are 16 residues in the CDR3. The V end lost 3 bases, the J end lost 5 bases, and 19 bases lay between the germline ends.

The genes are TRBV4-1 and TRBJ1-2; 7 positions agree with TRBD1. The V gene's germline CDR1 is MGHRA and CDR2 YSYEKL. This CDR3 contains 13 residues. The V gene end was trimmed by 7 bases and the J gene end by 5 bases; junction bases not matched to a gene: 7. CDR3 in amino acids: CASNEGQRYGYTF. Here the CDR3 DNA reads TGCGCCAGCAACGAGGGACAGAGGTATGGCTACACCTTC.

The V call is TRBV12-3 or TRBV12-4, the J call TRBJ1-6; 10 nucleotides line up with TRBD1. This CDR3 region has 16 residues. V lost 4 bases, J lost 7 bases, and 7 bases stayed unmatched. This CDR3 is CASSSGLGQGNSPLHF. CDR3 nucleotides: TGTGCCAGCAGTTCTGGCCTGGGACAGGGGAATTCACCCCTCCACTTT.

The chain uses TRBV11-1 and TRBJ2-5; no definite D call. This CDR3 comprises 12 residues. Trimming left V 4 bases short and J 11 bases short, with 14 bases between. CDR1 SGHAT and CDR2 FQDESV come from the germline V gene (reference sequence). The CDR3 DNA is TGTGCCAGCAGCTCATTAGTGGGTGAGCAGTACTTC. It is translated as CASSSLVGEQYF.

CDR3 sequence (DNA): TGCAGCGTTGAAAGGGGGGACTATGGCTACACCTTC. This encodes CSVERGDYGYTF. The rearrangement uses TRBV29-1 and TRBJ1-2, with a tentative D call TRBD1 (6 bases). The CDR3 covers 12 residues. V dropped 2 bases and J dropped 3 bases, with 7 bases sitting between them. Germline values: CDR1 SQVTM, CDR2 ANQGSEA.

The chain links TRBV27 to TRBJ1-6; D is perhaps TRBD1 (5 bases). The CDR3 loop spans 14 amino acids. V lost 6 bases and J 3 bases, leaving 9 bases between the germline ends. Per the germline V gene, CDR1 is MNHEY and CDR2 is SMNVEV (reference sequence). The CDR3, as DNA: TGTGCCAGCAGCTTCGGGGGCTATAATTCACCCCTCCACTTT. This translates into CASSFGGYNSPLHF.

This clonotype was seen a handful of times. V usage is TRBV29-1 and J usage is TRBJ2-5, with 8 bases identical to TRBD1. V was pared by 3 bases and J by 4 bases, with 10 bases of the junction left unmatched. The length of the CDR3 is 15 residues. The V gene's germline CDR1 is SQVTM and CDR2 ANQGSEA. CDR3 residues: CSVDRLADRGETQYF. DNA of the CDR3: TGCAGCGTTGACCGCCTGGCTGACAGGGGAGAGACCCAGTACTTC.

The chain joins TRBV28 to TRBJ2-3, with D unclear. From germline, CDR1 is MDHEN and CDR2 SYDVKM. With 2 bases removed from V and 4 bases from J, the gap between germline ends came to 10 bases. This CDR3 region has 14 residues. CDR3 coding DNA: TGTGCCAGCAGTTTAGGCCAACGGGCAGATACGCAGTATTTT. Its protein product is CASSLGQRADTQYF.

This clonotype was observed a few times. The chain recombines TRBV12-3 or TRBV12-4 with TRBJ1-1; possible D gene TRBD1, 5 bases. The CDR3 contains 16 residues. The V and J ends lost 3 bases and 3 bases respectively, with 17 bases between them. The chain's CDR3 is CASSLGARVEYTEAFF. CDR3 in DNA: TGTGCCAGCAGTTTGGGAGCCAGGGTTGAGTACACTGAAGCTTTCTTT.

This clonotype was observed a few times. V and J are TRBV5-1 and TRBJ2-3; 11 bases align to TRBD1. This CDR3 comprises 16 residues. Trimming at V came to 4 bases and at J to 4 bases, leaving 8 bases not matched to a gene. Germline loops: CDR1 SGHRS, CDR2 YFSETQ. The chain's CDR3 is CASSPPGQGDSDTQYF. CDR3 bases: TGCGCCAGCAGCCCACCGGGACAGGGGGACTCAGATACGCAGTATTTT.

The J gene is TRBJ2-2, the V gene TRBV7-9; TRBD1 matches 9 bases. Per germline, CDR1 SEHNR and CDR2 FQNEAQ (reference sequence). V lost 1 base and J lost 1; bases outside the gene matches: 4. The CDR3 is 17 amino acids. For the CDR3, the DNA is TGTGCCAGCAGCTTAGGAGGGACAGGGAGGAACACCGGGGAGCTGTTTTTT. Protein sequence: CASSLGGTGRNTGELFF.

The chain couples TRBV5-8 to TRBJ1-2, with a weak D call TRBD1 (5 bases). Germline lookup yields CDR1 SGHTS and CDR2 YDEGEE. This CDR3 contains 16 residues. Trimming left V 0 bases short and J 7 bases short, with 19 bases between. The CDR3 DNA sequence: TGTGCCAGCAGCTTGGGGCAGGGATGGAGTGTAGGTGGCTACACCTTC. It is translated as CASSLGQGWSVGGYTF.

The chain links TRBV29-1 to TRBJ2-7; TRBD1 matches 9 bases. Gene TRBJ2-5 matches the end of the DNA better, so the J call may be wrong. The CDR3 has 12 residues. Germline V gene data show CDR1 as SQVTM and CDR2 as ANQGSEA. Here the CDR3 DNA reads TGCAGCGTGGACAGGGGAACTGAGACCCAGTACTTC. Protein product: CSVDRGTETQYF.

The genes are TRBV25-1 and TRBJ2-3; tentative D call: TRBD1 (5 bases). From germline, CDR1 is MGHDK and CDR2 SYGVNS. The V and J ends lost 8 bases and 0 bases respectively, with 9 bases between them. The CDR3 has 13 residues. CDR3: CASAGASTDTQYF. The CDR3 DNA reads as TGTGCCAGCGCTGGGGCTAGCACAGATACGCAGTATTTT.

This clonotype was seen more than once but under ten times. The rearrangement uses TRBV20-1 and TRBJ2-7; a possible D gene is TRBD1 (5 bases). V was shortened by 3 bases and J by 3 bases, with 12 bases between the two germline ends. Germline loops: CDR1 DFQATT, CDR2 SNEGSKA (reference sequence). The CDR3 runs 13 residues. The CDR3: CSASAGIVYEQYF. Written as DNA, the CDR3 is TGCAGTGCTAGTGCAGGGATCGTCTACGAGCAGTACTTC.

This clonotype was observed a few times. V usage is TRBV20-1 and J usage is TRBJ2-1, with D uncertain. CDR1 and CDR2 (germline): DFQATT, SNEGSKA (reference sequence). The CDR3 has 12 residues. The CDR3, as DNA: TGCGGCACTGTCCTCTCCTACAATGAGCAGTTCTTC. Protein product: CGTVLSYNEQFF.

V usage is TRBV29-1 and J usage is TRBJ2-1; TRBD1 might be the D (6 bases). Trimming stripped 7 bases from V and 5 bases from J, with 12 bases between. Looked up from germline, CDR1 is SQVTM and CDR2 is ANQGSEA. This CDR3 has 12 amino acids. CDR3 DNA sequence: TGCAGCGCGGCGGACAGCCACAATGAGCAGTTCTTC. It yields the protein CSAADSHNEQFF.

The chain uses TRBV6-4 and TRBJ2-1; D remains unclear. V dropped 0 bases and J dropped 4 bases, with 10 bases sitting between them. This CDR3 is 15 amino acids long. Germline V gene sequence: CDR1 MRHNA, CDR2 SNTAGT. The CDR3: CASSDSNSRYNEQFF. CDR3 in DNA: TGTGCCAGCAGTGACTCGAATAGCCGGTACAATGAGCAGTTCTTC.

The V gene is TRBV5-1, the J gene TRBJ2-7; no definite D call. CDR1 is SGHRS and CDR2 is YFSETQ in the germline V gene. The CDR3 is 14 residues long. V was cut by 5 bases and J by 0 bases, with 12 bases left in between. The CDR3 protein is CASSPVGSSYEQYF. The CDR3 region has the DNA TGCGCCAGCAGTCCAGTCGGAAGCTCCTACGAGCAGTACTTC.

The chain is built from TRBV29-1 and TRBJ2-2; D tentatively reads TRBD1 or TRBD2 (5 bases each). Deletions cut 7 bases from V and 6 bases from J, with 21 bases between. The CDR3 sequence is 15 residues long. Germline lookup yields CDR1 SQVTM and CDR2 ANQGSEA. The CDR3 reads CSATWDVLGPGELFF. CDR3 coding DNA: TGCAGCGCCACCTGGGACGTACTGGGTCCCGGGGAGCTGTTTTTT.

The rearrangement uses TRBV10-3 and TRBJ2-5; possibly TRBD1 or TRBD2 for D (5 bases each). TRBJ2-7 matches the DNA end more closely, so the J call is doubtful. Looked up from germline, CDR1 is ENHRY and CDR2 is SYGVKD. The CDR3 is 15 residues long. The CDR3 bases are TGTGCCATCAGTGAGATGGCAGGGAGCGTCCACGAGCAGTACTTC. Protein: CAISEMAGSVHEQYF.